This TCR beta chain comes out of a study of blood T cell repertoires in COVID-19. The CDR3 sequence is 16 residues long. Germline loops: CDR1 MNHEY, CDR2 SMNVEV (reference sequence). The V end lost 5 bases, the J end lost 3 bases, and 19 bases lay between the germline ends. The data were produced by immunoSEQ multiplex PCR, yet TCRdb's version contains in-frame clones alone and is incomplete. The sample lists about 190,000 clones, roughly 84% seen once, with about 6.9% in the top ten. The chain is built from TRBV27 and TRBJ2-5; possibly TRBD1 for D (5 bases). This TCR was recovered from an elderly man with COVID-19, enrolled during active disease. Sequencing was performed on peripheral blood. The CDR3 spells CASSPRVGRREETQYF. Here the CDR3 DNA reads TGTGCCAGCAGTCCCCGGGTGGGGCGCAGGGAAGAGACCCAGTACTTC.